The 14 T cell receptor beta chains below come from one sample, sequenced in a study of shared clonotypes between healthy human individuals. Assay: immunoSEQ multiplex PCR; the TCRdb copy retains only in-frame clones and omits some. The data contain about 2.3 million clones, 93% of them singletons. The sequencing sample was made of naive CD4+ T cells from PBMCs. Subset in this sample: CD45RA+ positively selected. The receptors here all came from a young man in good health. Some clones in this sample may be carry-over from other donors' samples.

The chain couples TRBV7-3 to TRBJ1-1, with a possible D match to TRBD1 (5 bases). CDR1 SGHTA and CDR2 FQGTGA come from the germline V gene. The CDR3 sequence is 15 residues long. The V gene lost 2 bases and the J gene lost 1 base, with 11 bases spanning the gap. The CDR3 DNA reads TGTGCCAGCAGCTTACAGGGCGGAACGAACACTGAAGCTTTCTTT. This codes for CASSLQGGTNTEAFF. The full variable domain, completed using reference TRBV7-3 and TRBJ1-1, is GAGVSQTPSNKVTEKGKYVELRCDPISGHTALYWYRQSLGQGPEFLIYFQGTGAADDSGLPNDRFFAVRPEGSVSTLKIQRTERGDSAVYLCASSLQGGTNTEAFFGQGTRLTVV.

The V gene is TRBV5-4, the J gene TRBJ2-7; TRBD1 agrees at 9 bases. The CDR3 spans 14 residues. Germline V lookup: CDR1 SGHNT, CDR2 YYREEE (reference sequence). Losses at the gene ends were 5 bases for V and 11 bases for J; bases not matched to a gene: 14. Here the CDR3 reads CASSQPGQGAEEYF. CDR3 bases: TGTGCCAGCAGTCAACCGGGACAGGGTGCTGAGGAGTACTTC.

Concerning this clone itself: Relative to the germline gene, one junction end is altered; a read error may explain this. This chain uses TRBV6-1 with TRBJ2-7; D may be TRBD2 (7 bases). The CDR3 has 14 amino acids. The germline gives CDR1 MNHNS, CDR2 SASEGT. CDR3 amino acids: CASREGGGSYEQYF. DNA for the CDR3: TGTGCCAGCAGAGAAGGGGGAGGGAGCTACGAGCAGTACTTC.

The table lists this clone with a count of one. The V gene is TRBV7-9, the J gene TRBJ2-1, with 12 bases lining up with TRBD2. Trimming took 3 bases from V and 8 from J; bases not matched to a gene: 11. This CDR3 has 17 amino acids. Germline loops: CDR1 SEHNR, CDR2 FQNEAQ (reference sequence). CDR3 protein: CASSFGTSGSRGDEQFF. The CDR3 region has the DNA TGTGCCAGCAGCTTCGGGACTAGCGGGTCCCGGGGGGATGAGCAGTTCTTC. The full variable domain, with the rest looked up from reference TRBV7-9 and TRBJ2-1, is DTGVSQNPRHKITKRGQNVTFRCDPISEHNRLYWYRQTLGQGPEFLTYFQNEAQLEKSRLLSDRFSAERPKGSFSTLEIQRTEQGDSAMYLCASSFGTSGSRGDEQFFGPGTRLTVL.

This rearrangement joins TRBV6-6 to TRBJ2-7; D perhaps matches TRBD1 (7 bases). The ends were cut back, 3 bases at V and 7 bases at J, with 19 bases in the middle. This CDR3 has 15 residues. Germline loops: CDR1 MNHNY, CDR2 SVGAGI (reference sequence). CDR3: CASSYAHRGLGEQYF. Written as DNA, the CDR3 is TGTGCCAGCAGTTATGCCCACAGGGGACTTGGGGAGCAGTACTTC.

This clone was detected only once. V gene TRBV7-9 combines with J gene TRBJ2-1; TRBD2 aligns across 7 bases. Looked up from germline, CDR1 is SEHNR and CDR2 is FQNEAQ (reference sequence). This CDR3 has 15 residues. V was clipped by 5 bases and J by 7 bases; unmatched bases: 11. In DNA form, the CDR3 reads TGTGCCAGCAGCCATACTAGCGATAATTGGAATGAGCAGTTCTTC. Protein: CASSHTSDNWNEQFF. Looking up the rest from reference TRBV7-9 and TRBJ2-1 gives the full variable domain: DTGVSQNPRHKITKRGQNVTFRCDPISEHNRLYWYRQTLGQGPEFLTYFQNEAQLEKSRLLSDRFSAERPKGSFSTLEIQRTEQGDSAMYLCASSHTSDNWNEQFFGPGTRLTVL.

The chain has TRBV2 and TRBJ2-7; 7 nucleotides match TRBD1. The CDR3 length is 13 residues. Germline V gene lookup returns CDR1 SNHLY and CDR2 FYNNEI. The trim removed 6 bases at V and 3 bases at J, leaving 5 bases unmatched. CDR3: CASSQDRYYEQYF. DNA for the CDR3: TGTGCCAGCAGCCAGGACAGGTACTACGAGCAGTACTTC.

The chain recombines TRBV10-1 with TRBJ2-1, with 7 bases that match TRBD2. The CDR3 is 14 residues long. Trimming took 2 bases from V and 6 from J; bases not matched to a gene: 4. Germline assignment: CDR1 WNHNN and CDR2 SYGVQD (reference sequence). The CDR3 DNA sequence: TGCGCCAGCAGTGAGGTCGCGGGGGTCAATGAGCAGTTCTTC. Its translation is CASSEVAGVNEQFF.

This clone was seen once. The chain uses TRBV27 and TRBJ2-7; D not certain. The CDR3 contains 15 residues. The germline V gene encodes CDR1 MNHEY and CDR2 SMNVEV (reference sequence). V lost 5 bases and J lost 0, with 14 bases in between. The chain's CDR3 is CASSPGPRSSYEQYF. The DNA of the CDR3 is TGTGCCAGCAGTCCCGGACCAAGGAGCTCCTACGAGCAGTACTTC.

The chain uses TRBV7-9 and TRBJ1-1, with no clear D. V dropped 4 bases and J dropped 2 bases, with 11 bases sitting between them. CDR1 and CDR2 from the germline V gene are SEHNR and FQNEAQ (reference sequence). The length of the CDR3 is 14 residues. DNA for the CDR3: TGTGCCAGCAGCTATTTAGACGGTAACACTGAAGCTTTCTTT. It is translated as CASSYLDGNTEAFF. Full variable domain (missing parts from reference TRBV7-9 and TRBJ1-1): DTGVSQNPRHKITKRGQNVTFRCDPISEHNRLYWYRQTLGQGPEFLTYFQNEAQLEKSRLLSDRFSAERPKGSFSTLEIQRTEQGDSAMYLCASSYLDGNTEAFFGQGTRLTVV.

The V gene is TRBV2, the J gene TRBJ2-2; D not resolved. This CDR3 comprises 15 residues. Germline-derived CDR1 and CDR2 are SNHLY and FYNNEI. The V end was cut by 5 bases, the J end by 7 bases, with 17 bases between. The CDR3 reads CASSFILHTVGELFF. The DNA for the CDR3 is TGTGCCAGCAGTTTCATCCTACATACCGTCGGGGAGCTGTTTTTT. Combining the CDR3 with reference TRBV2 and TRBJ2-2 gives the whole variable domain EPEVTQTPSHQVTQMGQEVILRCVPISNHLYFYWYRQILGQKVEFLVSFYNNEISEKSEIFDDQFSVERPDGSNFTLKIRSTKLEDSAMYFCASSFILHTVGELFFGEGSRLTVL.

The rearrangement uses TRBV5-5 and TRBJ2-7; weak D call: TRBD1 (5 bases). Germline CDR1 is SGHKS and CDR2 is YYEKEE (reference sequence). This CDR3 contains 14 residues. Trimming took 3 bases from V and 1 from J, leaving 11 bases between them. CDR3 DNA: TGTGCCAGCAGCTCAGGGCTTTCTTCCTACGAGCAGTACTTC. Its translation: CASSSGLSSYEQYF.

The rearrangement links TRBV7-2 to TRBJ1-4; 7 nucleotides match TRBD1. The CDR3 covers 12 residues. The J segment lost 8 bases and the V segment lost 7 bases, leaving 4 bases of the junction unmatched. Germline V gene data show CDR1 as SGHTA and CDR2 as FQGNSA. CDR3 residues: CASTTRGEKLFF. CDR3 nucleotide sequence: TGTGCCAGCACAACCAGGGGGGAAAAACTGTTTTTT.

CDR3 residues: CAGGGARDTEAFF. For the CDR3, the DNA is TGTGCCGGAGGGGGCGCGAGGGACACTGAAGCTTTCTTT. The chain couples TRBV28 to TRBJ1-1; 7 nucleotides align to TRBD1. The CDR3 runs to 13 residues. With 11 bases clipped from V and 3 bases from J, the junction kept 9 bases outside the gene matches. CDR1 and CDR2 from the germline V gene are MDHEN and SYDVKM. Based on the CDR3 plus reference TRBV28 and TRBJ1-1, the full variable domain is DVKVTQSSRYLVKRTGEKVFLECVQDMDHENMFWYRQDPGLGLRLIYFSYDVKMKEKGDIPEGYSVSREKKERFSLILESASTNQTSMYLCAGGGARDTEAFFGQGTRLTVV.